The clone carrying this T cell receptor beta chain appeared a single time. Its antigen is as yet unknown. Template for every sorted-subset replicate PCR totaled approximately 0.2 ug DNA, around 32,000 T cell genomes. Produced via immunoSEQ multiplex PCR; TCRdb's table is partial and in-frame only. This sample has roughly 680,000 clones, with roughly 72% found just once. This entry comes from a study of shared clonotypes between healthy human individuals. The CDR3 loop spans 14 amino acids. From germline, CDR1 is ENHRY and CDR2 SYGVKD. J was trimmed by 2 bases and V by 6 bases; bases with no gene match: 5. Overall study findings and caveats: Across subsets, estimated richness was generally greater for naive than for memory populations.

The sequence was obtained from a woman aged 25 to 39 in good health. The sequenced sample consisted of memory CD4+ T cells sorted from blood. Specified subset: CD45RA-negative fraction. The chain recombines TRBV10-3 with TRBJ2-7; 9 bases are shared with TRBD1. The CDR3: CAIRAGTGTYEQYF. CDR3 coding DNA: TGTGCCATCAGGGCCGGGACAGGGACCTACGAGCAGTACTTC.